This TCR beta chain was documented in a study of memory CD4+ T cells and cytomegalovirus serostatus. The repertoire was sequenced with immunoSEQ multiplex PCR; TCRdb's copy has only in-frame clones and lacks some. The data show approximately 70,000 clones, about 78% seen once. The sort gate was single viable CD3+CD4+CD8-CD45RO+ cells for memory CD4+ T cells. This clone was seen just once. V shed 5 bases and J 1 base; nucleotides not matched to a gene: 4. This CDR3 is built from 15 residues. Germline CDR1 and CDR2: SGHNT and YENEEA. The genes are TRBV11-3 and TRBJ2-1; 8 bases are shared with TRBD2. The clonotype originates from an adult in good health and CMV-seropositive. Sequencing input: memory CD4+ T cells from blood. Here the CDR3 DNA reads TGTGCCAGCAGCCGGGGCGGGAGGTCCTACAATGAGCAGTTCTTC. This sequence encodes CASSRGGRSYNEQFF.